This paragraph reports one T cell receptor beta chain. The target antigen is unknown. The CDR3 has 16 residues. Germline values: CDR1 SGHVS, CDR2 FQNEAQ. V was clipped by 5 bases and J by 8 bases, with 22 bases between them. The protocol was immunoSEQ multiplex PCR, while the TCRdb copy is restricted to in-frame clones and leaves out a portion. In the table there are roughly 1,100,000 clones, about 77% of which are singletons. The data belong to a study of shared clonotypes between healthy human individuals. Overall study results and limits: There were few donors, and this limited the genetic and exposure-history diversity represented.

The clonotype comes from a man between 18 and 35 years old in good health. Input material: memory CD4+ T cells sorted from blood. The subset is: CD45RA-negative fraction. The genes are TRBV7-8 and TRBJ1-5; D is uncertain. The CDR3 coding sequence is TGTGCCAGCAGCCTCGGCCGGGAAAAAGGTTATGAGCCCCAGCATTTT. Its protein product is CASSLGREKGYEPQHF.